The rows below give T cell receptor beta chains drawn from one sample of a study of blood T cell repertoires in COVID-19. Clones were read by immunoSEQ multiplex PCR, and TCRdb kept only the in-frame ones, dropping some. The sample consists of 200,000 to 300,000 clones, approximately 88% of them appearing once. The material sequenced was PBMCs or T cells enriched from blood (not recorded which). These receptor sequences come from a woman aged 40 to 50 with acute COVID-19. Both conserved end residues are part of each CDR3. The D gene is left open where the match is weak. Some rows have no size entry. The others give once, few or many, or a class for an expanded clone.

clone_size	d_call	v_call	j_call	cdr3_nt	cdr3_aa
NA	TRBD1	TRBV19	TRBJ1-5	TGTGCCAGTAGTATCCGGGGACAGGGGAATCAGCCCCAGCATTTT	CASSIRGQGNQPQHF
once	NA	TRBV2	TRBJ1-5	TGTGCCAGCAGTTTTAATGGGGGAGGCAGGGCCCAGCATTTT	CASSFNGGGRAQHF
NA	TRBD2	TRBV11-2	TRBJ2-1	TGTGCCAGCAGCTTACGACTAGCGGGAGTCGATGAGCAGTTCTTC	CASSLRLAGVDEQFF
NA	TRBD1	TRBV19	TRBJ2-1	TGTGCCAGTAGTATAGGACAGGGAAGTACCGATGAGCAGTTCTTC	CASSIGQGSTDEQFF
NA	TRBD1	TRBV2	TRBJ1-5	TGTGCCAGCACTCAGACAGGGGGCAATCAGCCCCAGCATTTT	CASTQTGGNQPQHF
NA	TRBD1	TRBV2	TRBJ1-2	TGTGCCAGCAGTGAGGAGGGGGCGCGTGGCTACACCTTC	CASSEEGARGYTF
NA	NA	TRBV14	TRBJ2-7	TGTGCCAGCAGCCAATCTTGGGGCGTGGAGCAGTACTTC	CASSQSWGVEQYF
NA	NA	TRBV5-1	TRBJ1-2	TGCGCCAGCAGCATCGGACAGCCATATGGCTACACCTTC	CASSIGQPYGYTF
NA	TRBD1	TRBV11-3	TRBJ1-2	TGTGCCAGCAGCTTAGAAGGTTGGACAGGGTTGATAACTCCGGTTAACTATGGCTACACCTTC	CASSLEGWTGLITPVNYGYTF
NA	NA	TRBV28	TRBJ1-3	TGTGCCAGCAGTTCAAGGGACTTGAACTCTGGAAACACCATATATTTT	CASSSRDLNSGNTIYF
NA	NA	TRBV30	TRBJ1-1	TGTGCCTGGAGGGATACCGGGACACTCACTGAAGCTTTCTTT	CAWRDTGTLTEAFF
NA	NA	TRBV10-3	TRBJ1-6	TGTGCCATCAGTGAGTCGGAAAGGACAGACTCGTATAATTCACCCCTCCACTTT	CAISESERTDSYNSPLHF
NA	NA	TRBV27	TRBJ1-6	TGTGCCAGCAGTTGGGGGCGTGGGGGAGATTCACCCCTCCACTTT	CASSWGRGGDSPLHF
NA	NA	TRBV7-2	TRBJ2-3	TGTGCCAGCAGCTTAGGAGCGGGAGATACGCAGTATTTT	CASSLGAGDTQYF
NA	NA	TRBV24-1	TRBJ1-5	TGTGCCACCAGTGACGGACAGAGCAATCAGCCCCAGCATTTT	CATSDGQSNQPQHF
once	TRBD2	TRBV2	TRBJ2-1	TGTGCCAGCAGGGGGCCGGCTAGCGGCTACAATGAGCAGTTCTTC	CASRGPASGYNEQFF
NA	NA	TRBV24-1	TRBJ2-1	TGTGCCACCAGTGATTTTGGGGACTCCTCTCCGAACAATGAGCAGTTCTTC	CATSDFGDSSPNNEQFF
NA	TRBD2	TRBV5-4	TRBJ2-5	TGTGCCAGCAGCTTGGGGACTAGCTTAAACCAAGAGACCCAGTACTTC	CASSLGTSLNQETQYF
NA	TRBD2	TRBV20-1	TRBJ2-1	TGCAGTGCTAGTCTTCCCGGGAGGGCCCCCAATGAGCAGTTCTTC	CSASLPGRAPNEQFF
NA	NA	TRBV4-3	TRBJ1-1	TGCGCCAGCAGCCTTAGGGGGGGGCGAAGCACTGAAGCTTTCTTT	CASSLRGGRSTEAFF
NA	TRBD1	TRBV30	TRBJ1-3	TGTGCCTGCCGACAGGGGGCTGGAAACACCATATATTTT	CACRQGAGNTIYF
NA	NA	TRBV9	TRBJ1-3	TGTGCCAGCAGCCCACAGGACAGACCCGGGGGAAACACCATATATTTT	CASSPQDRPGGNTIYF
NA	NA	TRBV12-3/TRBV12-4	TRBJ1-5	TGTGCCAGCAGTTTTTCGGGGGTCCAGCCCCAGCATTTT	CASSFSGVQPQHF
NA	TRBD1	TRBV19	TRBJ1-5	TGTGCCAGTACCAACGGACAGGGGGGCTATCAGCCCCAGCATTTT	CASTNGQGGYQPQHF
NA	NA	TRBV30	TRBJ1-1	TGTGCCTGGAGTGTGTCCATGAACACTGAAGCTTTCTTT	CAWSVSMNTEAFF
NA	NA	TRBV3-1/TRBV3-2	TRBJ1-2	TGTGCCAGCAGCCAAGTTGTCCGGAGCTATGGCTACACCTTC	CASSQVVRSYGYTF
few	TRBD1	TRBV7-2	TRBJ1-4	TGTGCCAGCAGCGCGCGACAGGGTTTTAATGAAAAACTGTTTTTT	CASSARQGFNEKLFF